The sample holds one count of the clone carrying this TCR beta chain. The antigen is unknown. Produced via immunoSEQ multiplex PCR; TCRdb's table is partial and in-frame only. There are about 40,000 clones in the sample; 80% to 90% occur only once, and 16% lies in the top ten. The source of the sample is a study of PD-L1 blockade in urothelial cancer. The overall study: Male sex and bladder-origin urothelial cancer characterized about 85% of the 29 patients.

General study findings and limits: Prediction of better survival came from below-median pretreatment blood TCR clonality.

The clonotype comes from a man in his sixties with urothelial cancer. The sample here was PBMCs, taken around atezolizumab (anti-PD-L1) treatment.

CDR3 amino acids: CASSFGTGPYEQYF. The CDR3 region has the DNA TGTGCCAGCAGCTTTGGGACAGGGCCCTACGAGCAGTACTTC. This chain uses TRBV7-8 with TRBJ2-7; TRBD1 matches 9 bases. The CDR3 contains 14 residues. Germline-derived CDR1 and CDR2 are SGHVS and FQNEAQ. Trimming cost V 3 bases and J 2 bases; bases outside gene matches: 2. The full variable domain, rest sourced from reference TRBV7-8 and TRBJ2-7, is GAGVSQSPRYKVAKRGQDVALRCDPISGHVSLFWYQQALGQGPEFLTYFQNEAQLDKSGLPSDRFFAERPEGSVSTLKIQRTQQEDSAVYLCASSFGTGPYEQYFGPGTRLTVT.